This T cell receptor beta chain came from a study of human T cells and chemical hapten exposure. Study in general: The sensitizer, 2% DPC, was used on approximately 2 cm by approximately 2 cm of upper inner arm skin. The study lasted around 22 weeks, and patients were dosed weekly with diphenylcyclopropenone on the scalp throughout. Study observations and caveats: Expanded TCRs made up significantly more big CDR3 similarity clusters than controls did.

This clonotype was counted between two and nine times. Its specificity is unknown. Trimming removed 1 base from V and 0 bases from J, with 17 bases in between. This CDR3 is built from 18 residues. Germline CDR1 reads LGHDT; CDR2 reads YNNKEL (reference sequence). As to time point: pre-sensitization, week 0. As for treatment: therapeutic diphenylcyclopropenone sensitization with weekly scalp DPC. As originally analysed: Sample TCR counts, which ranged from about 20,000 to 700,000, had a median of about 100,000. MiXCR was run by TCRdb on the RACE reads, yielding one entry per CDR3 protein. TCRdb, not the authors, supplied the V and J calls. The table records a few hundred thousand distinct CDR3 sequences, 7.5% to 9% of them present only once.

The sample consisted of whole blood, taken in connection with sensitization to the hapten diphenylcyclopropenone (DPC). The receptor was isolated from a man aged 18 to 30 with alopecia areata. Some clones in this sample may be carry-over from other donors' samples. This chain uses TRBV3-1 with TRBJ2-3, with D possibly TRBD2 on 6 matching bases. In DNA form, the CDR3 reads TGTGCCAGCAGCCAAGCTGGGCGGAGGGCCTCTAGCACAGATACGCAGTATTTT. Translated, it gives CASSQAGRRASSTDTQYF.